What follows is one TCR beta chain and its context. Authors' analysis steps: The authors estimated nucleated cell counts from reference gene primer amplification. The table came from immunoSEQ multiplex PCR; TCRdb's copy has only in-frame clones and leaves some out. For V, J and clone size, that table is used; D and trimming come from the DNA. This sample has around 93,000 clones; over 70% occur once, and the top ten carry 11%. CDR1 is SQVTM, CDR2 ANQGSEA, per germline. The CDR3 consists of 13 residues. V gave up 6 bases and J gave up 2 bases; unmatched junction bases: 5. These data originate in a study of blood T cell repertoires in COVID-19. Study background: Samples of COVID-19 (acute and convalescent) were obtained from the United States, Italy and Spain. PBMCs, B-cell-depleted T cells, or T cells provided the cDNA or gDNA that made up the material.

Material: peripheral blood. The clonotype was recovered from a man older than 75 with acute or convalescent COVID-19. The chain joins TRBV29-1 to TRBJ2-7, with TRBD1 matching 9 bases. CDR3 coding DNA: TGCAGCGTGACAGGGGGAGGCACCTACGAGCAGTACTTC. Protein product: CSVTGGGTYEQYF.